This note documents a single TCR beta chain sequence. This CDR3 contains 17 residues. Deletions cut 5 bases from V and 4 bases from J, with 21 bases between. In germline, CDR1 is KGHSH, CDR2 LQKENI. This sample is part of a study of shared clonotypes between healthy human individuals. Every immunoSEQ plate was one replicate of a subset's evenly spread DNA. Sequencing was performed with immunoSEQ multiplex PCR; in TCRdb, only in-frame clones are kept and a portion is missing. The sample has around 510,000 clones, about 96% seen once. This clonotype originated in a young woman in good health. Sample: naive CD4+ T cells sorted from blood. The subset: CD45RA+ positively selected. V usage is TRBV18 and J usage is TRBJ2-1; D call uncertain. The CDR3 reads CASSGQQSQSRYNEQFF. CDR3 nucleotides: TGTGCCAGCTCAGGGCAGCAGAGCCAGAGCAGATACAATGAGCAGTTCTTC.